This entry concerns a single TCR beta chain. This specimen comes from a study of shared T cell receptors in the human thymus. Produced via immunoSEQ multiplex PCR; TCRdb's table is partial and in-frame only. The sample lists some 660,000 clones, around 87% occurring once. The same data also went into a second study, on human thymus T cells. That work adds: Thymus was obtained from resections taken during corrective heart surgery. What appeared biased in thymic and blood repertoires was the usage of V and J genes. Thymic repertoires overlap heavily among unrelated individuals, related research has reported.

The receptor comes from a boy under two years old with a congenital heart defect. Sequenced input: thymocytes.

The CDR3 bases are TGTGCCAGCAGCTCAAGAGACCCAGGGGTCCAAGAGACCCAGTACTTC. This sequence encodes CASSSRDPGVQETQYF. The rearrangement uses TRBV7-8 and TRBJ2-5; D is perhaps TRBD1 (6 bases). The germline V gene encodes CDR1 SGHVS and CDR2 FQNEAQ. This CDR3 contains 16 residues. The germline V and J ends were trimmed by 4 bases and 1 base, with 16 bases remaining between them.